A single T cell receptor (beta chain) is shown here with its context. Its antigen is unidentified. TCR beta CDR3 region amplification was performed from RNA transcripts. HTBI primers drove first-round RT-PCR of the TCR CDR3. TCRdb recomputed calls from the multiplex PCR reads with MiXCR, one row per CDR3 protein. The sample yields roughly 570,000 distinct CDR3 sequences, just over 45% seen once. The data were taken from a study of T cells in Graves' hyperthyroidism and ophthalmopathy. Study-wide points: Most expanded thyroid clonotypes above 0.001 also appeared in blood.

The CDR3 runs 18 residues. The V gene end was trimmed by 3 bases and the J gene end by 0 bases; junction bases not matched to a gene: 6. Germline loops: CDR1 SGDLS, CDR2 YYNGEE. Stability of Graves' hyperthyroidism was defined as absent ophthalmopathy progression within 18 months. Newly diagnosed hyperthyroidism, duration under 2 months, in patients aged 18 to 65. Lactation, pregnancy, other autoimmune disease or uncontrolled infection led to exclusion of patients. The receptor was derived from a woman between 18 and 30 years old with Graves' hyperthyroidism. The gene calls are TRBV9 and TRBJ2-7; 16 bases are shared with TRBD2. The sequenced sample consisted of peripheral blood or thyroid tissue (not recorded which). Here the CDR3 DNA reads TGTGCCAGCAGCGCCGGGACTAGCGGGGGGGCAAGCTCCTACGAGCAGTACTTC. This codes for CASSAGTSGGASSYEQYF.